This TCR beta chain was captured by sequencing in a study of T cells in Graves' hyperthyroidism and ophthalmopathy. Turning to the study itself: Peripheral blood was drawn at first diagnosis, prior to all treatment.

Exclusion criteria comprised uncontrolled infection, other autoimmune disease, pregnancy or lactation. This clonotype was recorded many times. Amplification yielded TCR beta CDR3 regions, with RNA transcripts as the source. A first-round RT-PCR of the TCR CDR3 used the HTBI primer set. Each CDR3 protein is one row after TCRdb ran MiXCR on the multiplex PCR reads. The sample has hundreds of thousands of distinct CDR3 sequences, approximately 19% seen once. The CDR3 totals 14 residues. J was trimmed by 7 bases and V by 5 bases; bases with no gene match: 3. Germline CDR1 SGHTA, CDR2 FQGNSA. The rearrangement joins TRBV7-2 to TRBJ1-4; 11 positions agree with TRBD1. The source material was blood. This clonotype was obtained from a middle-aged man with Graves' ophthalmopathy. CDR3 DNA sequence: TGTGCCAGCAGCCGCGGGACAGGGGGTGAAAAACTGTTTTTT. Translation: CASSRGTGGEKLFF.